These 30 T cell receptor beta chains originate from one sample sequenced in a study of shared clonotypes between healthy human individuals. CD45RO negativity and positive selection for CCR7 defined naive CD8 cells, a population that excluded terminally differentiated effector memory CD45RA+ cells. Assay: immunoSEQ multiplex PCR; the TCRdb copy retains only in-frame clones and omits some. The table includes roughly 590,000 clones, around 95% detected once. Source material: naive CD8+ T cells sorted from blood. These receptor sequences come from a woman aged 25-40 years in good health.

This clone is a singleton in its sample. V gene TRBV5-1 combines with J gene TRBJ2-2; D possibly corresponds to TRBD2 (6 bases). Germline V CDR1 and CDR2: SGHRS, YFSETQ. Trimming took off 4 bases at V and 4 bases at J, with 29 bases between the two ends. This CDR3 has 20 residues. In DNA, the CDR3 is TGCGCCAGCAGCCAGCAAGGCGGGGAGTCATTTCGTCCGCTCACCGGGGAGCTGTTTTTT. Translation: CASSQQGGESFRPLTGELFF.

DNA for the CDR3: TGTGCCAGCAGCACCCAAGGGTACGAGCAGTACTTC. It translates to CASSTQGYEQYF. This chain connects TRBV7-8 to TRBJ2-7; D is unresolved. The V end lost 5 bases, the J end lost 4 bases, and 9 bases lay between the germline ends. CDR1 is SGHVS, CDR2 FQNEAQ, per germline. This CDR3 contains 12 residues. The entire variable domain, with the rest obtained from reference TRBV7-8 and TRBJ2-7, is as follows: GAGVSQSPRYKVAKRGQDVALRCDPISGHVSLFWYQQALGQGPEFLTYFQNEAQLDKSGLPSDRFFAERPEGSVSTLKIQRTQQEDSAVYLCASSTQGYEQYFGPGTRLTVT.

The CDR3 region is CASVMNWEKLFF. The CDR3 bases are TGTGCCAGCGTAATGAATTGGGAAAAACTGTTTTTT. V is TRBV2 and J is TRBJ1-4; D is undetermined. This CDR3 has 12 residues. The V end was cut by 8 bases, the J end by 8 bases, with 12 bases between. CDR1 is SNHLY, CDR2 FYNNEI, per germline.

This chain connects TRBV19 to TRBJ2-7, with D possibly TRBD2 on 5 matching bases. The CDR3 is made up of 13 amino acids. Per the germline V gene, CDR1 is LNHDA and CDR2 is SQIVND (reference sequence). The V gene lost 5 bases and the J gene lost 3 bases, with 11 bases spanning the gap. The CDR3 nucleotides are TGTGCCAGTAGTTTCGGGAAGAACTACGAGCAGTACTTC. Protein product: CASSFGKNYEQYF.

CDR3: CASSAGLAGGPSRDEQFF. The CDR3 DNA follows: TGTGCCAGCAGCGCTGGACTAGCGGGAGGGCCGTCTCGGGATGAGCAGTTCTTC. The chain has TRBV2 and TRBJ2-1; 15 positions match TRBD2. Germline values: CDR1 SNHLY, CDR2 FYNNEI. V shed 6 bases, J shed 8 bases, and the junction held 14 bases outside the gene matches. CDR3 length: 18 residues.

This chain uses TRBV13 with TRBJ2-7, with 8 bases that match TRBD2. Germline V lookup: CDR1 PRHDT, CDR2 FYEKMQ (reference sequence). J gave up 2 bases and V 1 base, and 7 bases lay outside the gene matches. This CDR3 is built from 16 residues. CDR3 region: CASSLASDGRAYEQYF. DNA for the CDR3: TGTGCCAGCAGCTTAGCCTCCGACGGGAGGGCCTACGAGCAGTACTTC.

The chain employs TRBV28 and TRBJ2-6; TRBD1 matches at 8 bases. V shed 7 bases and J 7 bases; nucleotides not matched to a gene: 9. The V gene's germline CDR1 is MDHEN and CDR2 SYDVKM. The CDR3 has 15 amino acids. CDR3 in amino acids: CASTNSGGSANVLTF. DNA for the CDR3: TGTGCCAGCACCAACTCAGGGGGCAGCGCCAACGTCCTGACTTTC.

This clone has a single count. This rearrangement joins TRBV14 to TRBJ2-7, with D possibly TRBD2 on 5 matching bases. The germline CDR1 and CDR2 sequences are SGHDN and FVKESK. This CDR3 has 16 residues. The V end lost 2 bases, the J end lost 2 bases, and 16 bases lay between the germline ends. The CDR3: CASSQSRSGNAYEQYF. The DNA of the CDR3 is TGTGCCAGCAGCCAATCAAGGAGCGGCAATGCCTACGAGCAGTACTTC.

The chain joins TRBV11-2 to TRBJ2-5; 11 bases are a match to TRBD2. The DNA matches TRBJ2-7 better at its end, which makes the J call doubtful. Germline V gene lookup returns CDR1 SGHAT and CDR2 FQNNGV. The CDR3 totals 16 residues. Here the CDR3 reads CASSSRTSGSSYEQYF. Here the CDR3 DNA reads TGTGCCAGCAGCTCAAGAACTAGCGGGAGTAGCTACGAGCAGTACTTC.

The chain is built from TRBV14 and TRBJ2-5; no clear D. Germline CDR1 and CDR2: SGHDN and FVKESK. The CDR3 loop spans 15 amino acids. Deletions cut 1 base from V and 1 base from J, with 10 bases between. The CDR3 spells CASSQGLGFQETQYF. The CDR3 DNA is TGTGCCAGCAGCCAAGGCTTAGGCTTCCAAGAGACCCAGTACTTC.

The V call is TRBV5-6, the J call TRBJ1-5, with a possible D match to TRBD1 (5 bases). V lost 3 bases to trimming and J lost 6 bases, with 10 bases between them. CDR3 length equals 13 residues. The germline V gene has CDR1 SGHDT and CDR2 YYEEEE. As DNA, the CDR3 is TGTGCCAGCAGCTCGGGGGGAGGTCAGCCCCAGCATTTT. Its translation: CASSSGGGQPQHF.

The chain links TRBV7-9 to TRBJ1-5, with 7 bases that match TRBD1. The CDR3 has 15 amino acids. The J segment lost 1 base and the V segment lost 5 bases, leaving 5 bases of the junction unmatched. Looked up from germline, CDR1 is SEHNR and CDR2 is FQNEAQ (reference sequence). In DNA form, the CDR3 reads TGTGCCAGCAGCGCCTCGGGACAGAGCAATCAGCCCCAGCATTTT. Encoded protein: CASSASGQSNQPQHF.

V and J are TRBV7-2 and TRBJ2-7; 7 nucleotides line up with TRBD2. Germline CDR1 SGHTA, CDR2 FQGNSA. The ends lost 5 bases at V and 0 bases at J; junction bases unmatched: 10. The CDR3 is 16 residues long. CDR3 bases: TGTGCCAGCAGCCTCTCCCCCGGGACTACCTCCTACGAGCAGTACTTC. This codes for CASSLSPGTTSYEQYF.

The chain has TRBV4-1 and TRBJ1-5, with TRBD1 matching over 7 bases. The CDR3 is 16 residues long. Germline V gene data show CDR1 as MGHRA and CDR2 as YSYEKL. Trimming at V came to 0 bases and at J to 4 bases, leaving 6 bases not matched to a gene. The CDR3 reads CASSQEVGDRNQPQHF. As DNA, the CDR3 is TGCGCCAGCAGCCAAGAGGTCGGGGACAGAAATCAGCCCCAGCATTTT.

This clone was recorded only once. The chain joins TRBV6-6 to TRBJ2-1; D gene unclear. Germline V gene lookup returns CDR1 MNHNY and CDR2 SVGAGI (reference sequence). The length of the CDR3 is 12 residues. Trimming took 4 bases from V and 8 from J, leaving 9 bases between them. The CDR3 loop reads CASSFPTDEQFF. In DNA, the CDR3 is TGTGCCAGCAGTTTCCCGACGGATGAGCAGTTCTTC.

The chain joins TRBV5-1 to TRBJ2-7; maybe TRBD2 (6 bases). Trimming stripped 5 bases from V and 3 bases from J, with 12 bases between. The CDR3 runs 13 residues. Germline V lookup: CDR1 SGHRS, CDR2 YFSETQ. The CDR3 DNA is TGCGCCAGCAGTCGCGGGATCCACTACGAGCAGTACTTC. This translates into CASSRGIHYEQYF.

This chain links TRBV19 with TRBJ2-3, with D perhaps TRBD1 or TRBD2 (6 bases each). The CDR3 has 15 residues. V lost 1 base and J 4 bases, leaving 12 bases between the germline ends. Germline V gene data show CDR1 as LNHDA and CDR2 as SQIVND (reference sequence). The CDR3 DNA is TGTGCCAGTAGTATAGGCGGAGGGGGGCCAGATACGCAGTATTTT. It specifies CASSIGGGGPDTQYF.

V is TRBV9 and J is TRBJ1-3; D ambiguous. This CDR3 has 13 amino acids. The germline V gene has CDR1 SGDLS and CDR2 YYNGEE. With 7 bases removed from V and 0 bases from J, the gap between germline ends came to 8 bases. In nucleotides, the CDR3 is TGTGCCAGCGGTGCGGGCTCTGGAAACACCATATATTTT. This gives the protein CASGAGSGNTIYF.

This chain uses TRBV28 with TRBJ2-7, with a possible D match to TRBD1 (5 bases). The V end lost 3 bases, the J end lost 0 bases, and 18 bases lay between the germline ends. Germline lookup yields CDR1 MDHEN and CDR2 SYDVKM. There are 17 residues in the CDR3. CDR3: CASSFSPDRPRSYEQYF. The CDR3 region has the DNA TGTGCCAGCAGTTTTTCCCCCGACAGACCACGCTCCTACGAGCAGTACTTC.

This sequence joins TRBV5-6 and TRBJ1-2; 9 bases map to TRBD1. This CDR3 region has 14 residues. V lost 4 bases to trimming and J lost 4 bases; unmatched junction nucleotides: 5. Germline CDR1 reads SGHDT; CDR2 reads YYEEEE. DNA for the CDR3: TGTGCCAGCAGCCAAGGACAGGGGATCTATGGCTACACCTTC. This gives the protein CASSQGQGIYGYTF.

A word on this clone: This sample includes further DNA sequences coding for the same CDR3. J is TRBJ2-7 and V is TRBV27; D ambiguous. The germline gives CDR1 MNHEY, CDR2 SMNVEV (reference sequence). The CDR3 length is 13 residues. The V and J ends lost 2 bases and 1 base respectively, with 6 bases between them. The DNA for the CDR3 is TGTGCCAGCAGTTTAGGGCCATCCTACGAGCAGTACTTC. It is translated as CASSLGPSYEQYF.

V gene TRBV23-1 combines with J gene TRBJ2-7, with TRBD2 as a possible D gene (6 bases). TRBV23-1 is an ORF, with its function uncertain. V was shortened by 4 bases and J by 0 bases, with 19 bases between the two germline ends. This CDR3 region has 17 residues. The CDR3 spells CASSLTGRKLISYEQYF. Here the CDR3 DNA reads TGCGCCAGCAGTCTAACGGGGAGGAAGTTGATCTCCTACGAGCAGTACTTC.

The CDR3 coding sequence is TGTGCCAGCAGTTTATACTGGGACACCGCCTACGAGCAGTACTTC. Encoded protein: CASSLYWDTAYEQYF. The genes are TRBV27 and TRBJ2-7, with a tentative D call TRBD1 (6 bases). Germline lookup yields CDR1 MNHEY and CDR2 SMNVEV (reference sequence). This CDR3 is 15 amino acids long. Trimming removed 1 base from V and 2 bases from J, with 12 bases in between.

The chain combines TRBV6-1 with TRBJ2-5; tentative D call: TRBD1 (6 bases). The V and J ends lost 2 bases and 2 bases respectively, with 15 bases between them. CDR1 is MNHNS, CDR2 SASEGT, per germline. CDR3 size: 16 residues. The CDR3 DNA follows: TGTGCCAGCAGTGAATATGTGACAGGAGTACAAGAGACCCAGTACTTC. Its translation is CASSEYVTGVQETQYF.

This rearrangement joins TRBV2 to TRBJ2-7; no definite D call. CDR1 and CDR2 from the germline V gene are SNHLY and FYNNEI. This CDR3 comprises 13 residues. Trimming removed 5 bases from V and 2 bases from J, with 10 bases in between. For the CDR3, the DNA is TGTGCCAGCAGTCCCCGGGTAACCTACGAGCAGTACTTC. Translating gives CASSPRVTYEQYF.

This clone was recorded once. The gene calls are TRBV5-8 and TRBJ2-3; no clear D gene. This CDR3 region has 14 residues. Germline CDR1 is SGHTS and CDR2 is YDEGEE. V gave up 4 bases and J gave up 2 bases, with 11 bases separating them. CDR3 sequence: CASSGKGYTDTQYF. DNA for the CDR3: TGTGCCAGCAGCGGAAAGGGCTACACAGATACGCAGTATTTT.

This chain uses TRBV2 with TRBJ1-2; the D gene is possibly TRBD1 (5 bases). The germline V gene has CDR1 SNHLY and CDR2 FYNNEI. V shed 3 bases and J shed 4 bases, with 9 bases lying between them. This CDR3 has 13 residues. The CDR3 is CASSEVQAYGYTF. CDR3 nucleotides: TGTGCCAGCAGTGAGGTACAGGCCTATGGCTACACCTTC. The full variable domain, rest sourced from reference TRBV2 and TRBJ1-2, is EPEVTQTPSHQVTQMGQEVILRCVPISNHLYFYWYRQILGQKVEFLVSFYNNEISEKSEIFDDQFSVERPDGSNFTLKIRSTKLEDSAMYFCASSEVQAYGYTFGSGTRLTVV.

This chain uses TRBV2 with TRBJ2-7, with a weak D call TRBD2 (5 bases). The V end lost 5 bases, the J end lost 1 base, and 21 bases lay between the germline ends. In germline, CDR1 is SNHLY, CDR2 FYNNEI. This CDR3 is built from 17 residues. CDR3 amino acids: CASSPSSSEGGSYEQYF. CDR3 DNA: TGTGCCAGCAGTCCTTCTAGCTCCGAGGGCGGATCCTACGAGCAGTACTTC.

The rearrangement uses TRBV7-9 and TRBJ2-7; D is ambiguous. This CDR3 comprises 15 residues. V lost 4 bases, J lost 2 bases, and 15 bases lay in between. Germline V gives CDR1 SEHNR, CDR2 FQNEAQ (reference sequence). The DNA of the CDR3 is TGTGCCAGCAGCTCCAGAGACTCTAGGGCCTACGAGCAGTACTTC. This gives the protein CASSSRDSRAYEQYF. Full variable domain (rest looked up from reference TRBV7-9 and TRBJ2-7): DTGVSQNPRHKITKRGQNVTFRCDPISEHNRLYWYRQTLGQGPEFLTYFQNEAQLEKSRLLSDRFSAERPKGSFSTLEIQRTEQGDSAMYLCASSSRDSRAYEQYFGPGTRLTVT.

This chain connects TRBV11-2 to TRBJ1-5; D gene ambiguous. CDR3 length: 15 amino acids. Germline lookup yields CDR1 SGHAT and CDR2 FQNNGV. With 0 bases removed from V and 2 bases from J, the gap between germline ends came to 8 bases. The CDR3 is CASSLEVSGNQPQHF. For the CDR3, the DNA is TGTGCCAGCAGCTTAGAGGTTTCCGGCAATCAGCCCCAGCATTTT.